The 27 T cell receptor beta chains given below trace back to one sample, sequenced in a study of T cells in Graves' hyperthyroidism and ophthalmopathy. TCR beta CDR3 region amplification was performed from RNA transcripts. Researchers ran a first-round RT-PCR on the TCR CDR3 using the HTBI primer set. TCRdb called the multiplex PCR reads again in MiXCR, with one record for every CDR3 protein. Here the sample spans approximately 720,000 distinct CDR3 sequences, about 17% being singletons. The sample consisted of blood. The source of these receptors is a woman aged 45-65 years with Graves' hyperthyroidism that later progressed to Graves' ophthalmopathy.

This clonotype showed up many times. The chain links TRBV9 to TRBJ2-2, with 7 nucleotides matching TRBD2. This CDR3 is built from 16 residues. The V gene's germline CDR1 is SGDLS and CDR2 YYNGEE. The V segment lost 0 bases and the J segment 6 bases; nucleotides outside the gene matches: 8. The CDR3 reads CASSVGGGGGSGELFF. The CDR3 region has the DNA TGTGCCAGCAGCGTAGGTGGGGGGGGAGGATCCGGGGAGCTGTTTTTT.

This clonotype was seen at least ten times. The chain combines TRBV18 with TRBJ2-1; 14 positions agree with TRBD2. CDR1 and CDR2 from the germline V gene are KGHSH and LQKENI. V shed 3 bases and J 6 bases; nucleotides not matched to a gene: 4. The CDR3 is made up of 16 amino acids. The CDR3 nucleotides read TGTGCCAGCTCACCTTCGACTAGCGGGGGGGTCAATGAGCAGTTCTTC. Its translation: CASSPSTSGGVNEQFF.

This clonotype has a handful of counts. V and J are TRBV7-9 and TRBJ1-1; no clear D gene. CDR1 is SEHNR and CDR2 is FQNEAQ in the germline V gene (reference sequence). The CDR3 spans 14 residues. V gave up 4 bases and J gave up 6 bases, with 15 bases separating them. CDR3 sequence reads: CASSSPPGVPEAFF. CDR3 in DNA: TGTGCCAGCAGCTCCCCCCCTGGGGTACCTGAAGCTTTCTTT.

The chain joins TRBV2 to TRBJ2-5, with 9 bases lining up with TRBD2. The CDR3 has 16 residues. The V segment lost 4 bases and the J segment 12 bases; nucleotides outside the gene matches: 18. The germline CDR1 and CDR2 sequences are SNHLY and FYNNEI. In DNA form, the CDR3 reads TGTGCCAGCAGTGGGACTAGCGTTTCCCTCGGATCCAAAAAGTACTTC. Its protein product is CASSGTSVSLGSKKYF.

This clonotype came up many times. The chain joins TRBV5-1 to TRBJ1-1; TRBD1 matches 8 bases. The germline CDR1 and CDR2 sequences are SGHRS and YFSETQ. There are 15 residues in the CDR3. Trimming at V came to 3 bases and at J to 2 bases, leaving 6 bases not matched to a gene. The CDR3, as DNA: TGCGCCAGCAGCTCGGGTGGACAGGGTAACACTGAAGCTTTCTTT. Translation gives CASSSGGQGNTEAFF.

The chain uses TRBV20-1 and TRBJ2-2, with 9 nucleotides matching TRBD2. Losses at the gene ends were 4 bases for V and 3 bases for J; bases not matched to a gene: 9. The CDR3 is 16 amino acids. The germline V gene has CDR1 DFQATT and CDR2 SNEGSKA (reference sequence). The CDR3 sequence: CSAIQAGGRDTGELFF. The CDR3 DNA reads as TGCAGTGCTATTCAAGCGGGGGGCAGGGACACCGGGGAGCTGTTTTTT.

This CDR3 reads CASSYSTGGKTEAFF. CDR3 in DNA: TGTGCCAGCAGTTACTCGACAGGAGGGAAGACTGAAGCTTTCTTT. The chain employs TRBV6-6 and TRBJ1-1, with a tentative D call TRBD1 (6 bases). The CDR3 is 15 residues long. Trimming took off 0 bases at V and 5 bases at J, with 13 bases between the two ends. The germline gives CDR1 MNHNY, CDR2 SVGAGI (reference sequence).

The genes are TRBV12-3 or TRBV12-4 and TRBJ2-2, with 11 positions matching TRBD2. The CDR3 loop spans 15 amino acids. J was trimmed by 1 base and V by 8 bases; bases with no gene match: 3. The CDR3 DNA follows: TGTGCCAGCCGAGGACTAGCGGGGAACACCGGGGAGCTGTTTTTT. Amino acids: CASRGLAGNTGELFF.

This chain uses TRBV3-1 with TRBJ2-2; 15 nucleotides line up with TRBD2. The CDR3 length is 18 residues. CDR1 LGHDT and CDR2 YNNKEL come from the germline V gene (reference sequence). The CDR3 spells CATSAGLAGGLNTGELFF. The CDR3 nucleotides are TGTGCTACCAGCGCGGGACTAGCGGGGGGCCTTAACACCGGGGAGCTGTTTTTT.

The table lists this clonotype with many counts. The chain carries TRBV5-6 and TRBJ2-7; 9 bases agree with TRBD1. The germline gives CDR1 SGHDT, CDR2 YYEEEE. CDR3 length: 15 amino acids. V shed 4 bases and J 4 bases; nucleotides not matched to a gene: 9. The CDR3 loop reads CASSPSGQGLYEQYF. CDR3 bases: TGTGCCAGCAGCCCCTCGGGACAGGGCCTTTACGAGCAGTACTTC.

The chain has TRBV20-1 and TRBJ2-4, with 7 bases fitting TRBD2. From germline, CDR1 is DFQATT and CDR2 SNEGSKA (reference sequence). J was trimmed by 8 bases and V by 3 bases; bases with no gene match: 7. The CDR3 contains 13 residues. The CDR3 sequence: CSASGAGRDIQYF. The CDR3 DNA sequence: TGCAGTGCTAGTGGAGCGGGGAGGGACATTCAGTACTTC.

The gene calls are TRBV4-1 and TRBJ1-2; D is undetermined. V dropped 4 bases and J dropped 5 bases, with 14 bases sitting between them. Looked up from germline, CDR1 is MGHRA and CDR2 is YSYEKL. The CDR3 covers 14 residues. Here the CDR3 DNA reads TGCGCCAGCAGCCCTTCAGTTATTTCGTATGGCTACACCTTC. It codes for CASSPSVISYGYTF.

This clonotype was detected many times. V usage is TRBV6-1 and J usage is TRBJ2-2, with no clear D. This CDR3 has 16 residues. The V end lost 5 bases, the J end lost 6 bases, and 19 bases lay between the germline ends. CDR1 MNHNS and CDR2 SASEGT come from the germline V gene. CDR3 amino acids: CASSRTGRQKAGELFF. In DNA form, the CDR3 reads TGTGCCAGCAGTCGTACCGGGCGGCAAAAGGCCGGGGAGCTGTTTTTT.

As regards this clonotype: This clone may be a read error of a much larger clone one base away. The gene calls are TRBV12-3 or TRBV12-4 and TRBJ1-5; TRBD1 is a possible D gene (6 bases). The CDR3 consists of 15 residues. DNA for the CDR3: TGTGCCAGCAGTTTTGATGGACAGCCCAATCAGCCCCGGCATTTT. Its protein product is CASSFDGQPNQPRHF.

This chain uses TRBV20-1 with TRBJ1-4; perhaps TRBD1 as D (6 bases). V shed 0 bases and J shed 2 bases, with 13 bases lying between them. The length of the CDR3 is 16 residues. Germline-derived CDR1 and CDR2 are DFQATT and SNEGSKA (reference sequence). CDR3 sequence reads: CSARDQTGATNEKLFF. The CDR3 DNA follows: TGCAGTGCTAGAGATCAGACAGGCGCGACTAATGAAAAACTGTTTTTT.

This clonotype was seen many times. The rearrangement uses TRBV11-2 and TRBJ2-1, with TRBD2 matching over 12 bases. The germline V gene has CDR1 SGHAT and CDR2 FQNNGV. J was trimmed by 6 bases and V by 5 bases; bases with no gene match: 11. The CDR3 runs 17 residues. The DNA of the CDR3 is TGTGCCAGCAGCGGTGGACTAGCGGGGATAACGCGCAATGAGCAGTTCTTC. Protein product: CASSGGLAGITRNEQFF.

The rearrangement links TRBV6-6 to TRBJ2-1; D gene unclear. The CDR3 has 15 amino acids. V shed 0 bases and J shed 1 base, with 7 bases lying between them. Germline assignment: CDR1 MNHNY and CDR2 SVGAGI (reference sequence). CDR3 sequence (DNA): TGTGCCAGCAGTTACTCACCCACATCCTACAATGAGCAGTTCTTC. It is translated as CASSYSPTSYNEQFF.

This clonotype was found a few times. V usage is TRBV12-3 or TRBV12-4 and J usage is TRBJ1-4; D may be TRBD1 (6 bases). The CDR3 extends over 17 amino acids. With 6 bases removed from V and 0 bases from J, the gap between germline ends came to 17 bases. The CDR3 loop is CASSDLTGETTNEKLFF. The DNA of the CDR3 is TGTGCCAGCAGCGATTTGACAGGCGAGACAACTAATGAAAAACTGTTTTTT.

This clonotype was seen many times. The chain links TRBV2 to TRBJ2-1, with D perhaps given as TRBD1 or TRBD2 (5 bases each). V lost 6 bases and J lost 3, with 12 bases in between. The V gene's germline CDR1 is SNHLY and CDR2 FYNNEI. The CDR3 sequence is 14 residues long. CDR3 bases: TGTGCCAGCAGCGGGACCTCAAGCTACAATGAGCAGTTCTTC. This encodes CASSGTSSYNEQFF.

This clonotype was recorded at least ten times. The chain combines TRBV11-3 with TRBJ2-7, with D tentatively TRBD1 (6 bases). Trimming stripped 0 bases from V and 6 bases from J, with 18 bases between. CDR1 SGHNT and CDR2 YENEEA come from the germline V gene. CDR3 size: 16 residues. The CDR3: CASSLDRIRGVGEQYF. CDR3 nucleotides: TGTGCCAGCAGCTTAGATCGGATCAGGGGAGTTGGCGAGCAGTACTTC.

This chain uses TRBV20-1 with TRBJ1-4; D not certain. Germline V gene lookup returns CDR1 DFQATT and CDR2 SNEGSKA (reference sequence). The CDR3 extends over 14 amino acids. V was shortened by 3 bases and J by 7 bases, with 15 bases between the two germline ends. In nucleotides, the CDR3 is TGCAGTGCTAGTTTAACAGTGGAGGGTGAAAAACTGTTTTTT. It specifies CSASLTVEGEKLFF.

This clonotype was observed a few times. The CDR3 reads CASARSGWNEQFF. CDR3 in DNA: TGTGCCAGCGCCCGGTCCGGGTGGAATGAGCAGTTCTTC. The chain couples TRBV19 to TRBJ2-1; no firm D call. Trimming took 9 bases from V and 7 from J, leaving 16 bases between them. Germline V CDR1 and CDR2: LNHDA, SQIVND (reference sequence). The length of the CDR3 is 13 residues.

This sequence joins TRBV19 and TRBJ1-4, with 10 bases matching TRBD1. The V gene's germline CDR1 is LNHDA and CDR2 SQIVND (reference sequence). V lost 10 bases, J lost 8 bases, and 10 bases stayed unmatched. This CDR3 is built from 14 residues. CDR3: CATYDDRGHEKLFF. For the CDR3, the DNA is TGTGCCACCTACGACGACAGGGGGCACGAAAAACTGTTTTTT.

This clonotype was picked up a small number of times. This CDR3 is CASSLGFLTSGGAGFEQFF. The CDR3 coding sequence is TGTGCCAGCAGCTTAGGCTTTCTCACTAGCGGGGGGGCCGGGTTTGAGCAGTTCTTC. The chain employs TRBV7-6 and TRBJ2-1; 13 positions match TRBD2. This CDR3 spans 19 amino acids. J gave up 9 bases and V 1 base, and 15 bases lay outside the gene matches. Germline assignment: CDR1 SGHVS and CDR2 FNYEAQ.

This clonotype has a count of ten or more. V usage is TRBV3-1 and J usage is TRBJ2-7; D gene uncertain. This CDR3 contains 12 residues. V was cut by 2 bases and J by 9 bases, with 11 bases left in between. Germline V gene sequence: CDR1 LGHDT, CDR2 YNNKEL (reference sequence). Here the CDR3 reads CASSQTRGVQYF. CDR3 bases: TGTGCCAGCAGCCAAACGCGAGGCGTGCAGTACTTC.

This clonotype was recorded at least ten times. This chain links TRBV11-1 with TRBJ2-2; D ambiguous. Germline lookup yields CDR1 SGHAT and CDR2 FQDESV (reference sequence). This CDR3 contains 14 residues. Trimming took off 1 base at V and 5 bases at J, with 8 bases between the two ends. CDR3 coding DNA: TGTGCCAGCAGCTTAGGGGCGCGTACCGGGGAGCTGTTTTTT. Its translation: CASSLGARTGELFF.

This clonotype was detected only a few times. The chain joins TRBV27 to TRBJ1-5; possible D gene TRBD1, 5 bases. The CDR3 consists of 14 residues. V dropped 6 bases and J dropped 3 bases, with 12 bases sitting between them. Germline V CDR1 and CDR2: MNHEY, SMNVEV (reference sequence). This CDR3 is CASRGTVDNQPQHF. The CDR3 DNA reads as TGTGCCAGCAGGGGGACGGTAGACAATCAGCCCCAGCATTTT.